These T cell receptor beta chains were read from a single sample in a study of cytomegalovirus exposure and HLA in healthy donors. The data were produced by immunoSEQ multiplex PCR, yet TCRdb's version contains in-frame clones alone and is incomplete. The sample holds around 210,000 clones, 65% to 80% seen once. Sample: PBMCs. These TCRs come from a man in his fifties or sixties in good health and CMV-seronegative. The CDR3 runs from the conserved cysteine through the conserved F or W. The D gene is left open where the match is weak. Some rows have no size entry. The others give once, few or many, or a class for an expanded clone.

NA,TRBV9,TRBJ1-1,NA,CASSAREALNTEAFF,TGTGCCAGCAGCGCTCGAGAGGCGCTGAACACTGAAGCTTTCTTT
NA,TRBV2,TRBJ1-1,NA,CASSGSQNTEAFF,TGTGCCAGCAGTGGGAGTCAGAACACTGAAGCTTTCTTT
NA,TRBV4-1,TRBJ1-2,NA,CASSQETGVRYGYTF,TGCGCCAGCAGCCAAGAGACGGGGGTGCGGTATGGCTACACCTTC
NA,TRBV7-9,TRBJ1-2,TRBD1,CASSLDQTGNYGYTF,TGTGCCAGCAGCTTAGATCAGACAGGGAACTATGGCTACACCTTC
few,TRBV6-6,TRBJ2-1,NA,CASQRKIYNEQFF,TGTGCCAGCCAGCGGAAGATCTACAATGAGCAGTTCTTC
NA,TRBV5-1,TRBJ2-5,TRBD1,CASSLGASGGETQYF,TGCGCCAGCAGCTTGGGGGCCTCAGGGGGAGAGACCCAGTACTTC
NA,TRBV27,TRBJ2-1,TRBD2,CASSLSPGTSGSNNEQFF,TGTGCCAGCAGTTTATCGCCCGGGACTAGCGGGAGTAACAATGAGCAGTTCTTC
NA,TRBV5-4,TRBJ2-2,TRBD1,CASSFPPGGRDTGELFF,TGTGCCAGCAGCTTTCCTCCAGGGGGTAGGGACACCGGGGAGCTGTTTTTT
NA,TRBV4-2,TRBJ2-1,TRBD2,CASSQGTRGNEQFF,TGTGCCAGCAGCCAGGGGACTAGGGGGAATGAGCAGTTCTTC
NA,TRBV27,TRBJ1-1,NA,CASSLGLYTGMNTEAFF,TGTGCCAGCAGTTTAGGCTTATATACAGGGATGAACACTGAAGCTTTCTTT
few,TRBV9,TRBJ1-1,NA,CASSVAGRGFNTEAFF,TGTGCCAGCAGCGTAGCTGGCCGGGGATTTAACACTGAAGCTTTCTTT
once,TRBV6-5,TRBJ1-2,NA,CASSSGAADYGYTF,TGTGCCAGCAGTTCTGGGGCGGCAGACTATGGCTACACCTTC
NA,TRBV28,TRBJ2-5,NA,CASNYQETQYF,TGTGCCAGCAACTACCAAGAGACCCAGTACTTC
NA,TRBV28,TRBJ1-2,NA,CASSWYGTLYGYTF,TGTGCCAGCAGTTGGTACGGGACACTATATGGCTACACCTTC
NA,TRBV28,TRBJ2-3,TRBD2,CASSLGGGTDTQYF,TGTGCCAGCAGTCTCGGGGGGGGCACAGATACGCAGTATTTT
few,TRBV19,TRBJ1-2,TRBD1,CASSTGGGYTF,TGTGCCAGTAGTACAGGGGGCGGCTACACCTTC
NA,TRBV7-3,TRBJ2-7,NA,CASSLRLHYEQYF,TGTGCCAGCAGCTTAAGACTACACTACGAGCAGTACTTC
few,TRBV9,TRBJ2-6,TRBD2,CASSSRLAGASGANVLTF,TGTGCCAGCAGCTCCCGACTAGCGGGTGCCTCTGGGGCCAACGTCCTGACTTTC
NA,TRBV9,TRBJ2-7,TRBD2,CASSTGTRSGEQYF,TGTGCCAGCAGCACAGGGACTAGATCGGGCGAGCAGTACTTC
NA,TRBV5-5,TRBJ2-7,NA,CASIPSIRAPSREQYF,TGTGCCAGCATTCCCTCCATCAGGGCCCCCTCGAGAGAGCAGTACTTC
NA,TRBV30,TRBJ2-3,NA,CAWSVVGLSTDTQYF,TGTGCCTGGAGTGTAGTGGGACTCAGCACAGATACGCAGTATTTT
NA,TRBV14,TRBJ2-2,TRBD2,CASSTRTSGRFSRNTGELFF,TGTGCCAGCAGCACCCGGACTAGCGGGAGATTTAGCAGGAACACCGGGGAGCTGTTTTTT
NA,TRBV18,TRBJ2-3,NA,CASLGGTDTQYF,TGTGCCAGCCTCGGGGGCACAGATACGCAGTATTTT
NA,TRBV30,TRBJ2-5,NA,CAWSGGQIQETQYF,TGTGCCTGGAGTGGAGGACAGATCCAAGAGACCCAGTACTTC
NA,TRBV18,TRBJ2-4,NA,CASSPNGGEGNIQYF,TGTGCCAGCTCACCAAATGGGGGCGAAGGGAACATTCAGTACTTC
NA,TRBV6-5,TRBJ2-2,TRBD1,CASSYSGTGRPGELFF,TGTGCCAGCAGTTATTCCGGGACAGGGCGTCCCGGGGAGCTGTTTTTT
NA,TRBV25-1,TRBJ1-2,NA,CASSESRGLSGGNGYTF,TGTGCCAGCAGTGAATCTCGAGGACTCTCTGGAGGCAATGGCTACACCTTC
NA,TRBV28,TRBJ1-5,NA,CASRGGQPQHF,TGTGCCAGCAGGGGGGGTCAGCCCCAGCATTTT
NA,TRBV5-1,TRBJ2-1,NA,CASSSVGEQFF,TGCGCCAGCAGCAGCGTGGGTGAGCAGTTCTTC
NA,TRBV5-1,TRBJ2-5,NA,CASSLLGGSETQYF,TGCGCCAGCAGCTTGTTAGGAGGTTCTGAGACCCAGTACTTC
NA,TRBV30,TRBJ2-3,TRBD2,CAWSLGGDTQYF,TGTGCCTGGAGTCTCGGGGGGGATACGCAGTATTTT
few,TRBV25-1,TRBJ1-6,NA,CASSDGEGNSPLHF,TGTGCCAGCAGTGATGGGGAGGGTAATTCACCCCTCCACTTT
few,TRBV19,TRBJ1-2,TRBD1,CASSIGGTGAGGYTF,TGTGCCAGTAGTATAGGCGGGACAGGGGCTGGCGGCTACACCTTC